The 9 T cell receptor beta chains in this list originate from one sample, sequenced in a study of blood T cell repertoires in COVID-19. The data were produced by immunoSEQ multiplex PCR, yet TCRdb's version contains in-frame clones alone and is incomplete. The top ten clones hold 3.5% to 5% of a sample with about 300,000 clones, 80% to 90% of them seen once. The specimen sequenced was PBMCs or T cells enriched from blood (not recorded which). The receptors originated from a young man who had recovered from COVID-19.

This clone was seen only once. The rearrangement uses TRBV6-5 and TRBJ1-4, with unresolved D. The germline gives CDR1 MNHEY, CDR2 SVGAGI. The germline V and J ends were trimmed by 8 bases and 4 bases, with 14 bases remaining between them. The CDR3 is made up of 14 amino acids. CDR3 in DNA: TGTGCCAGCTCCCTTTCGGGGTTTAATGAAAAACTGTTTTTT. It yields the protein CASSLSGFNEKLFF.

About this clone: The sample contains more than one DNA sequence encoding this CDR3. The genes are TRBV5-1 and TRBJ1-2; D unclear. Trimming stripped 0 bases from V and 2 bases from J, with 8 bases between. The length of the CDR3 is 14 residues. Germline values: CDR1 SGHRS, CDR2 YFSETQ. The CDR3 region is CASSLERSNYGYTF. The CDR3 bases are TGCGCCAGCAGCTTGGAGAGGAGCAACTATGGCTACACCTTC.

This chain uses TRBV7-8 with TRBJ2-1, with 10 bases that match TRBD2. The junction had 13 bases not matched to a gene; V was cut back by 5 bases and J by 6 bases. This CDR3 region has 17 residues. Per the germline V gene, CDR1 is SGHVS and CDR2 is FQNEAQ. CDR3 amino acids: CASSLSSLAGALNEQFF. The CDR3 nucleotides read TGTGCCAGCAGCCTGAGCTCGCTAGCGGGGGCTCTCAATGAGCAGTTCTTC.

The rearrangement uses TRBV23-1 and TRBJ2-7; weak D call: TRBD1 (6 bases). TRBV23-1 is classed as an ORF, of uncertain function. This CDR3 region has 15 residues. Trimming removed 4 bases from V and 3 bases from J, with 16 bases in between. The CDR3 DNA reads TGCGCCAGCAGTCGCCAGGGGATCTTATTCTACGAGCAGTACTTC. Its protein is CASSRQGILFYEQYF.

The J gene is TRBJ2-1, the V gene TRBV18, with 7 bases fitting TRBD2. V gave up 2 bases and J gave up 5 bases; unmatched junction bases: 3. In germline, CDR1 is KGHSH, CDR2 LQKENI. CDR3 length: 14 residues. The CDR3 DNA reads TGTGCCAGCTCACCAGGCGGGGGTCACAATGAGCAGTTCTTC. It is translated as CASSPGGGHNEQFF. Using reference TRBV18 and TRBJ2-1 for the parts outside the CDR3, the full variable domain is NAGVMQNPRHLVRRRGQEARLRCSPMKGHSHVYWYRQLPEEGLKFMVYLQKENIIDESGMPKERFSAEFPKEGPSILRIQQVVRGDSAAYFCASSPGGGHNEQFFGPGTRLTVL.

The V and J genes are TRBV7-9 and TRBJ2-7, with a possible D match to TRBD1 (7 bases). The V gene's germline CDR1 is SEHNR and CDR2 FQNEAQ (reference sequence). The CDR3 spans 12 residues. V was trimmed by 8 bases and J by 9 bases, leaving 17 bases between them. Written as DNA, the CDR3 is TGTGCCAGCGGAGGGGGCGGAACTGGGCAGTACTTC. The encoded protein is CASGGGGTGQYF.

The rearrangement joins TRBV6-4 to TRBJ1-2; TRBD1 aligns across 7 bases. In germline, CDR1 is MRHNA, CDR2 SNTAGT. Trimming took 6 bases from V and 5 from J; bases not matched to a gene: 9. The CDR3 sequence is 14 residues long. CDR3 sequence reads: CASSRRTGDYGYTF. In nucleotides, the CDR3 is TGTGCCAGCAGCCGTAGGACAGGCGATTATGGCTACACCTTC.

This chain links TRBV27 with TRBJ1-3; 8 nucleotides match TRBD1. V was clipped by 6 bases and J by 2 bases; unmatched bases: 9. Germline V CDR1 and CDR2: MNHEY, SMNVEV (reference sequence). The length of the CDR3 is 16 residues. CDR3 protein: CASSPLGQGPGNTIYF. CDR3 sequence (DNA): TGTGCCAGCAGCCCCCTTGGACAGGGACCTGGAAACACCATATATTTT.

In this sample, this clone turned up once. CDR3 sequence reads: CASSDYSLNTEAFF. CDR3 nucleotides: TGTGCCAGCAGTGATTACAGCTTAAACACTGAAGCTTTCTTT. The chain combines TRBV6-1 with TRBJ1-1; D call uncertain. From germline, CDR1 is MNHNS and CDR2 SASEGT. This CDR3 spans 14 amino acids. Trimming pared 3 bases from V and 2 bases from J, leaving 10 bases between.